This is a list of T cell receptor beta chains from one sample in a study of OX40 agonist ivuxolimab in advanced cancers. Sequenced by immunoSEQ multiplex PCR; TCRdb stores in-frame clones only, minus some. The sample holds about 84,000 clones, roughly 87% seen once. The sample consisted of CD4+ or CD8+ T cells sorted from blood, taken in a trial of the OX40 agonist ivuxolimab. The receptor set was obtained from an adult with an advanced solid tumor such as melanoma, head and neck, liver or kidney cancer. Each CDR3 is given with its conserved first and last residue. A D gene is named only where the DNA matches it firmly. Size is omitted from some rows. Given values are once, few, many or a class for expanded clones.

>15|TRBD1|NA|TRBV6-6|TRBJ2-5
TGTGCCAGCAGTTCCTTGGGACAGGGGGCTTTTAACCAGTACTTC
CASSSLGQGAFNQYF
>13|NA|once|TRBV28|TRBJ1-6
TGTGCCAGTTTCCCGGACTATAATTCACCCCTCCACTTT
CASFPDYNSPLHF
>14|NA|NA|TRBV29-1|TRBJ2-3
TGCAGCGTTGAAAGGGTACAGGGTGCAGATACGCAGTATTTT
CSVERVQGADTQYF
>15|NA|few|TRBV19|TRBJ2-1
TGTGCCAGTGCCCCGGGGGCGAGTAAATACAATGAGCAGTTCTTC
CASAPGASKYNEQFF
>19|TRBD2|NA|TRBV9|TRBJ2-3
TGTGCCAGCAGCGCCGAGGTGGAGCGGGACCCATTAAGCACAGATACGCAGTATTTT
CASSAEVERDPLSTDTQYF
>14|NA|NA|TRBV7-2|TRBJ1-2
TGTGCCAGCAGCTTAGGGACGGGGGATTATGGCTACACCTTC
CASSLGTGDYGYTF
>15|NA|NA|TRBV21-1|TRBJ2-1
TGTGCCAGCAGCAAGCCGGGGGATTGGTACAATGAGCAGTTCTTC
CASSKPGDWYNEQFF
>18|NA|NA|TRBV5-4|TRBJ1-3
TGTGCCAGCAGCTTGTTCCCTCGGAGGCAGGGAGCTGGAAACACCATATATTTT
CASSLFPRRQGAGNTIYF
>16|NA|NA|TRBV5-1|TRBJ1-4
TGCGCCAGCAGTTCTAACACCGGGACAACTAATGAAAAACTGTTTTTT
CASSSNTGTTNEKLFF
>14|NA|NA|TRBV19|TRBJ2-5
TGTGCCAGTACGCGGGACAGTCTGGGAGAGACCCAGTACTTC
CASTRDSLGETQYF
>14|NA|NA|TRBV7-3|TRBJ2-3
TGTGCCAGCAGCTTAACCAGCATCACAGATACGCAGTATTTT
CASSLTSITDTQYF